This T cell receptor (beta chain) was captured by sequencing in a study of CD8 T cells in ankylosing spondylitis. On this clonotype itself: What it binds is unknown.

Germline CDR1 is SGHDN and CDR2 is FVKESK. Trimming removed 4 bases from V and 9 bases from J, with 18 bases in between. There are 14 residues in the CDR3. Findings and caveats of the study: Blood from ankylosing spondylitis patients appeared to carry a characteristic roughly 8-variant TCR beta motif.

TCRdb re-called the 5' RACE reads through MiXCR, storing one row per CDR3 protein. The sample holds about 400,000 distinct CDR3 sequences, more than 20% seen once. The chain carries TRBV14 and TRBJ2-5; weak D call: TRBD1 (6 bases). The sequence was collected from a male donor with ankylosing spondylitis or in good health (not recorded which). Sequenced input: blood, either unsorted or a sorted T cell fraction (not recorded which). The CDR3 reads CASSRSSDAGAQYF. The DNA for the CDR3 is TGTGCCAGCAGCCGAAGCTCAGACGCAGGGGCCCAGTACTTC.